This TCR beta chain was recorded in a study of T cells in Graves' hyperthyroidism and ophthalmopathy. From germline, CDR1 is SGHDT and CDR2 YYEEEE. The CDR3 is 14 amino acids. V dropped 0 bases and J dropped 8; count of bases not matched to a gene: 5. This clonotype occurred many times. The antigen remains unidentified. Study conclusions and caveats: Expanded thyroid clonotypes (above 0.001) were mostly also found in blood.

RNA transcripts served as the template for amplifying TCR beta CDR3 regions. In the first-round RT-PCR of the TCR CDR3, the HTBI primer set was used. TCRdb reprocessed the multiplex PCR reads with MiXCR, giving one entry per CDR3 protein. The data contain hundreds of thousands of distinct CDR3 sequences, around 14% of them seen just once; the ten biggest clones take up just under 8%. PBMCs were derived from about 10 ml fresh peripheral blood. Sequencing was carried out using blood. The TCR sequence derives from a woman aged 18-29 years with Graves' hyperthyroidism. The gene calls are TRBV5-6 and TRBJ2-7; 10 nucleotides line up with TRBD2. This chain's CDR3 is CASSLVAGGPKQYF. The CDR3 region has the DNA TGTGCCAGCAGCTTGGTAGCGGGAGGTCCCAAGCAGTACTTC.